These 27 T cell receptor beta chains originate from one sample sequenced in a study of Graves' ophthalmopathy and Graves' hyperthyroidism. Researchers took RNA transcripts and amplified TCR beta CDR3 regions from them. Amplification began with first-round RT-PCR using HTBI primers, then second-round multiplex PCR was performed. In TCRdb, the multiplex PCR reads were re-called with MiXCR into one record per CDR3 protein. This table has about 58,000 distinct CDR3 sequences, roughly 47% appearing once. Sequencing was done on a sample of peripheral blood. The receptor set was obtained from an adult woman with Graves' ophthalmopathy.

This clonotype was counted ten times or more. The chain couples TRBV19 to TRBJ2-2; D is undetermined. CDR3 size: 14 residues. Trimming removed 4 bases from V and 0 bases from J, with 6 bases in between. CDR1 and CDR2 from the germline V gene are LNHDA and SQIVND (reference sequence). This CDR3 reads CASSSGSNTGELFF. CDR3 DNA: TGTGCCAGTAGTAGCGGCTCGAACACCGGGGAGCTGTTTTTT.

The genes are TRBV7-6 and TRBJ2-6; D uncertain. The V end was cut by 1 base, the J end by 6 bases, with 10 bases between. The CDR3 is 15 residues long. In germline, CDR1 is SGHVS, CDR2 FNYEAQ. CDR3 region: CASSLVNSKANVLTF. The CDR3 DNA reads TGTGCCAGCAGCTTAGTCAATTCAAAGGCCAACGTCCTGACTTTC.

This clonotype has only one observation. The genes are TRBV29-1 and TRBJ1-2; D possibly corresponds to TRBD1 (5 bases). Germline V gene data show CDR1 as SQVTM and CDR2 as ANQGSEA. The ends were cut back, 3 bases at V and 12 bases at J, with 11 bases in the middle. This CDR3 contains 10 residues. CDR3 nucleotides: TGCAGCGTTGATCGGGGGGGAAACACCTTC. It encodes CSVDRGGNTF.

The chain employs TRBV30 and TRBJ1-1; D is perhaps TRBD1 (5 bases). Germline values: CDR1 GTSNPN, CDR2 SVGIG (reference sequence). Between the trimmed V and J ends, which lost 2 bases and 1 base, there was a span of 8 bases. The CDR3 loop spans 13 amino acids. DNA for the CDR3: TGTGCCTGGAGTTCCGGGGCGAACACTGAAGCTTTCTTT. Translated: CAWSSGANTEAFF.

This clonotype was found many times. The V call is TRBV7-9, the J call TRBJ2-3; TRBD2 matches at 10 bases. The CDR3 runs to 17 residues. J gave up 1 base and V 1 base, and 5 bases lay outside the gene matches. Germline V gene lookup returns CDR1 SEHNR and CDR2 FQNEAQ (reference sequence). The CDR3 nucleotides read TGTGCCAGCAGCTTAGGGTTAGGGACTAGCGGCACAGATACGCAGTATTTT. It translates to CASSLGLGTSGTDTQYF.

On this clonotype itself: Mismatch with germline at one junction end may stem from a read error. V is TRBV6-6 and J is TRBJ1-5; TRBD1 matches 8 bases. CDR3 size: 15 residues. The germline V gene has CDR1 MNHNY and CDR2 SVGAGI (reference sequence). This chain's CDR3 is CASSPQGTGNQPLHF. The CDR3 nucleotides are TGTGCCAGCAGTCCACAGGGGACAGGCAATCAGCCCCTGCATTTT.

The rearrangement joins TRBV15 to TRBJ2-3, with 7 bases identical to TRBD2. The CDR3 spans 17 residues. Germline V lookup: CDR1 LNHNV, CDR2 YYDKDF (reference sequence). V was clipped by 6 bases and J by 1 base; unmatched bases: 13. DNA of the CDR3: TGTGCCACCAGAGGGAGGGAGGGACTTCCAGGCACAGATACGCAGTATTTT. Amino acid sequence: CATRGREGLPGTDTQYF.

The table lists this clonotype with many counts. V gene TRBV4-2 combines with J gene TRBJ2-1, with D perhaps given as TRBD1 or TRBD2 (5 bases each). V lost 5 bases and J 0 bases, leaving 14 bases between the germline ends. The V gene's germline CDR1 is LGHNA and CDR2 YNFKEQ. CDR3 length equals 16 residues. CDR3 sequence reads: CASSARDVSSYNEQFF. The CDR3 region has the DNA TGTGCCAGCAGCGCCCGGGACGTCAGCTCCTACAATGAGCAGTTCTTC.

Many counts were recorded for this clonotype. This rearrangement joins TRBV4-3 to TRBJ2-1; 7 bases are shared with TRBD2. V lost 5 bases and J lost 4; bases outside the gene matches: 8. CDR1 LGHNA and CDR2 YSLEER come from the germline V gene. This CDR3 region has 15 residues. The CDR3 DNA follows: TGCGCCAGCAGCGCCCGACTAGCAGCTTACAATGAGCAGTTCTTC. This encodes CASSARLAAYNEQFF.

This clonotype showed up many times. The chain links TRBV11-3 to TRBJ1-2; TRBD1 is a possible D gene (5 bases). V gave up 1 base and J gave up 4 bases, with 16 bases separating them. This CDR3 comprises 16 residues. The V gene's germline CDR1 is SGHNT and CDR2 YENEEA. This CDR3 is CASSLAPFSTAYGYTF. In DNA form, the CDR3 reads TGTGCCAGCAGCTTAGCCCCTTTTTCGACAGCCTATGGCTACACCTTC.

As regards this clonotype: A junction end diverges from the germline sequence, so it may reflect a read error. V is TRBV24-1 and J is TRBJ2-5, with TRBD1 matching over 7 bases. The CDR3 runs 13 residues. Looked up from germline, CDR1 is KGHDR and CDR2 is SFDVKD. CDR3 in amino acids: CAISEGTEMTQYF. The DNA of the CDR3 is TGTGCCATCAGTGAGGGGACAGAAATGACCCAGTACTTC.

About this clonotype: A junction end diverges from the germline sequence, so it may reflect a read error. The chain has TRBV9 and TRBJ2-3; 9 bases line up with TRBD1. Germline V CDR1 and CDR2: SGDLS, YYNGEE. This CDR3 is built from 13 residues. In nucleotides, the CDR3 is TGTGCCAGCAGGGGACAGGGTTTAGATACGCATTATTTT. It is translated as CASRGQGLDTHYF.

The chain uses TRBV7-3 and TRBJ2-7; 12 nucleotides line up with TRBD2. Per germline, CDR1 SGHTA and CDR2 FQGTGA. CDR3 length: 14 residues. Germline trimming cut 4 bases from V and 4 bases from J; bases unmatched to any gene: 2. The CDR3 spells CASSSLAGGYEQYF. In DNA, the CDR3 is TGTGCCAGCAGCTCTCTAGCGGGAGGGTACGAGCAGTACTTC.

Many counts were recorded for this clonotype. The chain links TRBV9 to TRBJ2-1; D is ambiguous. The germline V and J ends were trimmed by 6 bases and 0 bases, with 13 bases remaining between them. This CDR3 has 15 residues. CDR1 is SGDLS, CDR2 YYNGEE, per germline. The DNA for the CDR3 is TGTGCCAGCACCCCCCAGGCTAGCTCCTACAATGAGCAGTTCTTC. Translated, it gives CASTPQASSYNEQFF.

CDR3 residues: CASSGRGGFSYNEQFF. The CDR3 nucleotides are TGTGCCAGCAGCGGTAGAGGGGGGTTCTCCTACAATGAGCAGTTCTTC. The chain employs TRBV9 and TRBJ2-1; D is possibly TRBD1 or TRBD2 (6 bases each). V was clipped by 3 bases and J by 0 bases, with 13 bases between them. Germline V gene lookup returns CDR1 SGDLS and CDR2 YYNGEE. The CDR3 runs 16 residues.

Points on this clonotype: The junction does not match germline at one end; this may be a read error. V is TRBV7-2 and J is TRBJ2-1; D ambiguous. Per the germline V gene, CDR1 is SGHTA and CDR2 is FQGNSA. The CDR3 covers 13 residues. The CDR3 spells CASSLGDSNQQFF. As DNA, the CDR3 is TGTGCCAGCAGCTTAGGGGATAGCAATCAGCAGTTCTTC. The variable domain in full, with the rest retrieved from reference TRBV7-2 and TRBJ2-1, is GAGVSQSPSNKVTEKGKDVELRCDPISGHTALYWYRQSLGQGLEFLIYFQGNSAPDKSGLPSDRFSAERTGGSVSTLTIQRTQQEDSAVYLCASSLGDSNQQFFGPGTRLTVL.

The chain employs TRBV7-3 and TRBJ2-1; 9 bases are shared with TRBD2. The germline gives CDR1 SGHTA, CDR2 FQGTGA. This CDR3 region has 15 residues. Germline trimming cut 5 bases from V and 4 bases from J; bases unmatched to any gene: 6. CDR3 bases: TGTGCCAGCAGCCCTCATAGCGGGGGATACAATGAGCAGTTCTTC. Translating it yields CASSPHSGGYNEQFF.

This clonotype has ten or more counts. Being one base from a much bigger clone, this may be a read error. The chain carries TRBV20-1 and TRBJ2-7; 8 positions agree with TRBD1. V was clipped by 0 bases and J by 2 bases; unmatched bases: 15. The CDR3 has 18 residues. Germline V gives CDR1 DFQATT, CDR2 SNEGSKA (reference sequence). CDR3 bases: TGCAGTGCTAGAGATCTTGCAGCAGGGGGCTGGATCGCCTACGAGCAGTACTTC. Protein: CSARDLAAGGWIAYEQYF.

Many counts were recorded for this clonotype. The chain combines TRBV27 with TRBJ2-7; either TRBD1 or TRBD2 may fit D (5 bases each). Germline CDR1 is MNHEY and CDR2 is SMNVEV (reference sequence). The CDR3 runs to 14 residues. V was pared by 6 bases and J by 4 bases, with 16 bases between. The CDR3 DNA reads as TGTGCCAGCAGCGGGACGGGATTCTTATACGAGCAGTACTTC. Translated: CASSGTGFLYEQYF.

Comments on this clonotype: Compared with germline, one end of the junction differs, possibly owing to a read error. The chain employs TRBV5-1 and TRBJ2-2; 11 nucleotides match TRBD2. Per the germline V gene, CDR1 is SGHRS and CDR2 is YFSETQ. The CDR3 has 16 residues. This chain's CDR3 is CASSPTSGTNTGELVF. The CDR3 DNA reads as TGCGCCAGCAGTCCGACTAGCGGGACGAACACCGGGGAGCTGGTTTTT.

To note about this clonotype: An end of the junction differs from the germline gene, which may be a read error. The rearrangement joins TRBV5-1 to TRBJ1-4; D remains unclear. CDR1 and CDR2 (germline): SGHRS, YFSETQ. The CDR3 covers 16 residues. CDR3 nucleotides: TGCGCGAGCAGCTTGGAGCGAAATGCAACTAATGAAAAACTGTTTTTT. Encoded protein: CASSLERNATNEKLFF.

The sample holds many counts of this clonotype. The chain couples TRBV7-9 to TRBJ1-5; a weak D match, TRBD1 (5 bases). This CDR3 contains 13 residues. Germline CDR1 is SEHNR and CDR2 is FQNEAQ (reference sequence). V lost 3 bases and J lost 7, with 10 bases in between. The CDR3 coding sequence is TGTGCCAGCAGCTTCGGAGGGGTCCAGCCCCAGCATTTT. Encoded protein: CASSFGGVQPQHF.

This chain connects TRBV6-4 to TRBJ2-2; TRBD1 is a possible D gene (6 bases). CDR3 size: 14 residues. From germline, CDR1 is MRHNA and CDR2 SNTAGT. V was trimmed by 6 bases and J by 9 bases, leaving 17 bases between them. In nucleotides, the CDR3 is TGTGCCAGCAGCCAAGGGGACATCCCTCGGGAGCTGTTTTTT. Its translation: CASSQGDIPRELFF.

The rearrangement links TRBV6-2 or TRBV6-3 to TRBJ2-7; D may be TRBD2 (6 bases). V shed 8 bases and J shed 3 bases, with 11 bases lying between them. Germline V gives CDR1 MNHEY, CDR2 SVGEGT. The CDR3 has 12 residues. The CDR3 DNA reads TGTGCCAGCGTCGGGAGACTCTACGAGCAGTACTTC. This encodes CASVGRLYEQYF.

As for this clonotype: The germline gene is not matched at one end of the junction; a read error may be the cause. The chain combines TRBV19 with TRBJ1-1; 9 nucleotides match TRBD1. Looked up from germline, CDR1 is LNHDA and CDR2 is SQIVND (reference sequence). The CDR3 extends over 14 amino acids. CDR3 protein: CGSSRDRANTEAFF. Here the CDR3 DNA reads TGTGGCAGTAGTAGGGACAGGGCGAACACTGAGGCTTTCTTT.

Comment on this clonotype: As the CDR3 is not closed by the conserved phenylalanine or tryptophan, this likely results from a read error. The gene calls are TRBV2 and TRBJ1-1; D ambiguous. This CDR3 has 14 residues. The germline V gene has CDR1 SNHLY and CDR2 FYNNEI. Trimming cost V 2 bases and J 0 bases, with 7 bases left between them. The CDR3: CASSELGVNTEAFL. DNA for the CDR3: TGTGCCAGCAGTGAACTGGGAGTGAACACTGAAGCTTTCCTT.

This clonotype was detected many times. This CDR3 reads CASCLGQGAGELFF. DNA of the CDR3: TGTGCCAGCTGCCTAGGACAGGGGGCCGGGGAGCTGTTTTTT. The chain employs TRBV5-8 and TRBJ2-2, with 10 bases that match TRBD1. The J segment lost 6 bases and the V segment lost 7 bases, leaving 6 bases of the junction unmatched. This CDR3 has 14 amino acids. Germline-derived CDR1 and CDR2 are SGHTS and YDEGEE.